The clone carrying this T cell receptor (beta chain) was counted between two and nine times. Its matching antigen is unknown. Using its own MiXCR run on the RT-PCR reads, TCRdb lists one record per CDR3 protein. The data contain approximately 680,000 distinct CDR3 sequences, approximately 14% of them singletons. The data are from a study of response to subunit inactivated influenza vaccine. Germline V CDR1 and CDR2: MDHEN, SYDVKM. Deletions cut 7 bases from V and 8 bases from J, with 20 bases between. This CDR3 has 15 amino acids. Overall study findings and caveats: It was the authors' suggestion that each seasonal influenza vaccination recruits few new T cells.

The J gene is TRBJ1-4, the V gene TRBV28; no clear D gene. This sequence was found in a man over 45 who received an inactivated influenza vaccine. The sample in question was PBMCs from blood, obtained 11 to 12 days after vaccination. In nucleotides, the CDR3 is TGTGCCAGCATCCCAAGCGTGGCCGGAAAAGAAAAACTGTTTTTT. Its translation is CASIPSVAGKEKLFF.